This T cell receptor (beta chain) derives from a study of shared clonotypes between healthy human individuals. Naive CD4+ cells were CD45RA-selected; the remaining cells were memory. Findings and caveats of the study: Generation probabilities of non-shared clonotypes were lower (relative to those shared by all four donors).

For this clone: The antigen remains unidentified.

The protocol was immunoSEQ multiplex PCR, while the TCRdb copy is restricted to in-frame clones and leaves out a portion. The table includes some 900,000 clones, 76% detected once. The receptor's source is a man between 18 and 35 years old in good health. The sample taken for sequencing was memory CD4+ T cells sorted from blood. Subset noted: CD45RA-negative fraction.

The CDR3 DNA follows: TGTGCCAGCAGCCCAGGGACTAGCGGGAAGAGCTCCTACGAGCAGTACTTC. Residues: CASSPGTSGKSSYEQYF. The rearrangement joins TRBV7-2 to TRBJ2-7, with TRBD2 matching over 13 bases. Trimming at V came to 5 bases and at J to 0 bases, leaving 7 bases not matched to a gene. The germline V gene encodes CDR1 SGHTA and CDR2 FQGNSA. The length of the CDR3 is 17 residues.